This is a list of T cell receptor beta chains from one sample in a study of identical twins. TCRdb re-called the 5' RACE reads through MiXCR, storing one row per CDR3 protein. Found here are roughly 770,000 distinct CDR3 sequences, over 15% of them singletons; the top ten hold under 15%. This sample was also put to use in a study of T cells expressing NK-cell markers.

Sequenced sample: PBMCs. These receptors were collected from a woman under 30 in good health. The CDR3 runs from the conserved cysteine through the conserved F or W. A D gene is named only where the DNA matches it firmly. The size of a clone is reported for some rows only, either as once, few or many, or as a class for expanded clones.

J	V	D	size	CDR3	DNA
TRBJ2-7	TRBV5-6	TRBD1	.	CASRRTGEAYEQYF	TGTGCCAGCAGACGGACAGGGGAGGCTTACGAGCAGTACTTC
TRBJ2-7	TRBV11-3	TRBD1	.	CASSFSGTGAYEQYF	TGTGCCAGCAGCTTTTCCGGGACAGGAGCCTACGAGCAGTACTTC
TRBJ2-3	TRBV21-1	.	.	CASSGLASDTQYF	TGTGCCAGCTCCGGACTAGCCTCAGATACGCAGTATTTT
TRBJ2-7	TRBV27	.	.	CASSSENSYEQYF	TGTGCCAGCAGTTCAGAAAACTCCTACGAGCAGTACTTC
TRBJ1-3	TRBV10-3	.	few	CAISVPIFSGNTIYF	TGTGCCATCAGTGTGCCTATATTCTCTGGAAACACCATATATTTT
TRBJ2-2	TRBV27	.	.	CASRLGGAGELFF	TGTGCCAGCCGTCTGGGGGGTGCCGGGGAGCTGTTTTTT
TRBJ2-1	TRBV9	.	few	CASSAPTSNEQFF	TGTGCCAGCAGCGCCCCGACTAGCAATGAGCAGTTCTTC
TRBJ2-1	TRBV5-1	TRBD2	.	CASSPIAGGHSYNEQFF	TGCGCCAGCAGCCCCATAGCGGGGGGGCATTCCTACAATGAGCAGTTCTTC
TRBJ2-1	TRBV20-1	.	.	CSAPLWLGEQFF	TGCAGTGCCCCCCTTTGGTTGGGTGAGCAGTTCTTC
TRBJ1-2	TRBV5-4	TRBD1	few	CASSSKTGAFYGYTF	TGTGCCAGCAGCTCTAAAACAGGGGCCTTCTATGGCTACACCTTC
TRBJ2-3	TRBV27	.	few	CASSRGHSTDTQYF	TGTGCCAGCAGTCGAGGACACAGCACAGATACGCAGTATTTT
TRBJ2-3	TRBV20-1	TRBD1	few	CSAFPRDRDPDTQYF	TGCAGTGCATTTCCCCGGGACAGGGACCCAGATACGCAGTATTTT
TRBJ2-5	TRBV7-2	.	.	CASSLGSGVGKTQYF	TGTGCCAGCAGCTTAGGGTCAGGGGTGGGGAAGACCCAGTACTTC
TRBJ2-3	TRBV11-3	TRBD1	.	CASSRQPGTGSDTQYF	TGTGCCAGCAGCCGACAACCCGGGACAGGATCAGATACGCAGTATTTT
TRBJ2-2	TRBV3-1	TRBD2	.	CASSQVAGGNTGELFF	TGTGCCAGCAGCCAAGTTGCGGGAGGGAACACCGGGGAGCTGTTTTTT
TRBJ1-2	TRBV20-1	.	.	CSASDPAGNYGYTF	TGCAGTGCTAGTGATCCAGCAGGGAACTATGGCTACACCTTC
TRBJ2-3	TRBV20-1	.	few	CSARVSGGYTDTQYF	TGCAGTGCTAGAGTGAGCGGAGGTTACACAGATACGCAGTATTTT
TRBJ2-4	TRBV20-1	.	.	CSAPGQGAGIQYF	TGCAGTGCGCCTGGACAGGGAGCGGGAATTCAGTACTTC
TRBJ2-5	TRBV7-6	.	few	CASSQPKASETQYF	TGTGCCAGCAGCCAGCCCAAAGCATCAGAGACCCAGTACTTC
TRBJ2-3	TRBV11-2	.	.	CASSFRVESGDTQYF	TGTGCCAGCAGCTTTCGAGTTGAAAGCGGAGATACGCAGTATTTT
TRBJ2-2	TRBV6-6	.	few	CASSYGGAGELFF	TGTGCCAGCAGTTACGGGGGAGCCGGGGAGCTGTTTTTT
TRBJ2-3	TRBV7-8	.	few	CASSLSYGKPSTDTQYF	TGTGCCAGCAGCTTAAGTTATGGCAAGCCTAGCACAGATACGCAGTATTTT
TRBJ2-5	TRBV7-8	.	few	CASSLRAVNNQETQYF	TGTGCCAGCAGCTTACGGGCGGTAAACAACCAAGAGACCCAGTACTTC
TRBJ2-6	TRBV5-1	TRBD1	.	CASSLLAGTGAGANVLTF	TGCGCCAGCAGCCTTCTGGCCGGGACAGGGGCTGGGGCCAACGTCCTGACTTTC
TRBJ2-1	TRBV7-2	TRBD2	few	CASSLLAGGANEQFF	TGTGCCAGCAGTCTACTAGCGGGAGGGGCAAATGAGCAGTTCTTC
TRBJ2-7	TRBV6-1	TRBD1	.	CASRTTRDRAYEQYF	TGTGCCAGCAGAACCACCCGGGACAGGGCCTACGAGCAGTACTTC
TRBJ2-1	TRBV7-2	TRBD2	.	CASSLDGGGYPYNEQFF	TGTGCCAGCAGCTTGGATGGGGGGGGTTACCCCTACAATGAGCAGTTCTTC
TRBJ2-7	TRBV14	.	few	CASSPLGSAYEQYF	TGTGCCAGCAGCCCCCTTGGGAGCGCCTACGAGCAGTACTTC
TRBJ2-3	TRBV12-3/TRBV12-4	.	many	CASSFRANGDTQYF	TGTGCCAGCAGTTTTCGGGCGAATGGAGATACGCAGTATTTT
TRBJ2-7	TRBV7-9	.	.	CASSLVKGPYEQYF	TGTGCCAGCAGCTTAGTAAAGGGACCCTACGAGCAGTACTTC
TRBJ2-5	TRBV2	.	.	CASNSPLAYKETQYF	TGTGCCAGCAATTCCCCCTTAGCGTACAAGGAGACCCAGTACTTC
TRBJ2-1	TRBV27	.	.	CASSLLLAQEQFF	TGTGCCAGCAGTTTATTGTTAGCCCAGGAGCAGTTCTTC
TRBJ2-7	TRBV11-3	.	.	CASSSGGVLPEQYF	TGTGCCAGCAGTTCGGGTGGAGTTCTTCCCGAGCAGTACTTC
TRBJ1-2	TRBV12-3/TRBV12-4	.	few	CASSLGVGGIYGYTF	TGTGCCAGCAGTTTAGGGGTCGGAGGAATCTATGGCTACACCTTC
TRBJ2-7	TRBV10-3	TRBD1	few	CAISEGATGSFGEQYF	TGTGCCATCAGTGAGGGGGCGACAGGGTCTTTCGGCGAGCAGTACTTC
TRBJ2-7	TRBV6-5	.	few	CASSYYAGERGEQYF	TGTGCCAGCAGTTACTATGCAGGGGAGAGAGGGGAGCAGTACTTC
TRBJ2-1	TRBV5-4	.	few	CASSLDPLYNEQFF	TGTGCCAGCAGCTTGGATCCGCTATACAATGAGCAGTTCTTC
TRBJ1-1	TRBV10-2	.	.	CASMGHTEAFF	TGCGCCAGCATGGGGCACACTGAAGCTTTCTTT
TRBJ2-3	TRBV25-1	TRBD2	few	CASSDWLAGGKDTQYF	TGTGCCAGCAGTGATTGGTTAGCGGGGGGGAAAGATACGCAGTATTTT
TRBJ1-2	TRBV12-3/TRBV12-4	.	.	CASSLELRNYGYTF	TGTGCCAGCAGTTTAGAGTTGCGGAACTATGGCTACACCTTC
TRBJ1-2	TRBV7-8	.	.	CASSHGSYYGYTF	TGTGCCAGCAGTCATGGGAGCTACTATGGCTACACCTTC
TRBJ1-4	TRBV7-2	.	.	CASSPQREKLFF	TGTGCCAGCAGCCCGCAGCGGGAAAAACTGTTTTTT
TRBJ2-1	TRBV7-9	.	.	CASSLGPTPRRHNEQFF	TGTGCCAGCAGCTTAGGACCGACACCAAGACGGCACAATGAGCAGTTCTTC
TRBJ2-1	TRBV20-1	.	.	CCARDQRVPYNEQFF	TGCTGTGCTAGAGACCAGCGGGTACCTTACAATGAGCAGTTCTTC
TRBJ1-5	TRBV12-3/TRBV12-4	TRBD1	many	CASSWTGVRGQPQHF	TGTGCCAGCAGTTGGACAGGGGTAAGAGGTCAGCCCCAGCATTTT
TRBJ2-1	TRBV24-1	.	few	CATSDPTSSGQFF	TGTGCCACCAGTGATCCGACATCCTCTGGCCAGTTCTTC
TRBJ2-3	TRBV5-1	TRBD2	.	CASSLKVAGFTDTQYF	TGCGCCAGCAGCTTGAAGGTAGCGGGGTTCACAGATACGCAGTATTTT
TRBJ1-2	TRBV3-1	TRBD1	.	CASQHRGHGYTF	TGTGCCAGCCAGCACAGGGGGCATGGCTACACCTTC
TRBJ2-1	TRBV29-1	.	few	CNWGVFRCNEQFF	TGCAATTGGGGCGTCTTCCGTTGCAATGAGCAGTTCTTC
TRBJ2-6	TRBV11-2	TRBD1	.	CASTSGTVTLSGANVLTF	TGTGCCAGCACCTCTGGGACAGTCACCCTCTCTGGGGCCAACGTCCTGACTTTC
TRBJ2-1	TRBV5-1	.	many	CASSGGTDGQGEQFF	TGCGCCAGCAGCGGAGGTACGGACGGTCAAGGGGAGCAGTTCTTC
TRBJ2-7	TRBV10-3	.	many	CAISEGGTLTYEQYF	TGTGCCATCAGTGAGGGTGGGACATTAACCTACGAGCAGTACTTC
TRBJ1-2	TRBV20-1	.	.	CSAKGGLIGYTF	TGCAGTGCTAAGGGGGGGCTAATTGGCTACACCTTC